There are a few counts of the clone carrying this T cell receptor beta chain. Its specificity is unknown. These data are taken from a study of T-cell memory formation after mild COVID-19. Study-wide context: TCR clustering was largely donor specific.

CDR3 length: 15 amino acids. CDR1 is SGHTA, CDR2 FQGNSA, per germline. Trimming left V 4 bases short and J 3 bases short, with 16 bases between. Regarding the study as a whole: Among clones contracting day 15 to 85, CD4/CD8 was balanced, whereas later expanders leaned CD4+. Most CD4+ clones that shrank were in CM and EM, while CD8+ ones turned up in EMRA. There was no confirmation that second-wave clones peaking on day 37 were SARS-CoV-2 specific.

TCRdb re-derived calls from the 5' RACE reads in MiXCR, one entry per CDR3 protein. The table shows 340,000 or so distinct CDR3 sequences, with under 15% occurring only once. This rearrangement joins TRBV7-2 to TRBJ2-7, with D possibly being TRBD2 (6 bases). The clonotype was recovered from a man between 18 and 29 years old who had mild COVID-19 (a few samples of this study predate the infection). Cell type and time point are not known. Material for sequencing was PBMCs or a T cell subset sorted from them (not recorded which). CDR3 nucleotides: TGTGCCAGCAGCTCTCAGGCTAGCGCTTACTACGAGCAGTACTTC. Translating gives CASSSQASAYYEQYF.